A single sample gave rise to the 18 T cell receptor beta chains below, sequenced in a study of OX40 agonist ivuxolimab in advanced cancers. Method: immunoSEQ multiplex PCR; TCRdb's copy keeps in-frame clones and lacks some. Of 39,000 or so clones in the sample, 80% to 90% are singletons; the top ten hold 0.58%. The sample in question was CD4+ or CD8+ T cells sorted from blood, obtained in a trial of the OX40 agonist ivuxolimab. These receptors were collected from an adult with an advanced solid tumor such as melanoma, head and neck, liver or kidney cancer.

This chain connects TRBV7-2 to TRBJ1-2; the D is unclear. CDR1 is SGHTA and CDR2 is FQGNSA in the germline V gene. V lost 2 bases to trimming and J lost 3 bases, with 10 bases between them. This CDR3 spans 14 amino acids. Here the CDR3 reads CASSLRWSHYGYTF. CDR3 DNA sequence: TGTGCCAGCAGCTTAAGGTGGAGCCACTATGGCTACACCTTC. Based on the CDR3 plus reference TRBV7-2 and TRBJ1-2, the full variable domain is GAGVSQSPSNKVTEKGKDVELRCDPISGHTALYWYRQSLGQGLEFLIYFQGNSAPDKSGLPSDRFSAERTGGSVSTLTIQRTQQEDSAVYLCASSLRWSHYGYTFGSGTRLTVV.

V gene TRBV7-9 combines with J gene TRBJ1-1; 7 bases match TRBD1. The ends lost 5 bases at V and 5 bases at J; junction bases unmatched: 5. This CDR3 spans 13 amino acids. Per the germline V gene, CDR1 is SEHNR and CDR2 is FQNEAQ (reference sequence). CDR3 sequence: CASSLTGDTEAFF. CDR3 nucleotides: TGTGCCAGCAGCCTAACAGGGGATACTGAAGCTTTCTTT.

The V gene is TRBV7-2, the J gene TRBJ1-1; tentative D call: TRBD1 (5 bases). Germline V lookup: CDR1 SGHTA, CDR2 FQGNSA. The CDR3 extends over 17 amino acids. Trimming stripped 1 base from V and 0 bases from J, with 15 bases between. The CDR3 loop is CASSLDWGRRLNTEAFF. CDR3 nucleotide sequence: TGTGCCAGCAGCTTAGATTGGGGACGCAGATTGAACACTGAAGCTTTCTTT.

This clone was observed once. CDR3 nucleotides: TGCGCCAGCAGCCAATCCACGGCAGCTAACTATGGCTACACCTTC. Amino acids: CASSQSTAANYGYTF. The chain joins TRBV4-3 to TRBJ1-2; D remains unclear. The CDR3 totals 15 residues. CDR1 and CDR2 (germline): LGHNA, YSLEER. Trimming removed 2 bases at V and 0 bases at J, with 10 bases between.

The gene calls are TRBV5-4 and TRBJ2-7, with 7 bases aligning to TRBD2. CDR3 length equals 13 residues. The J segment lost 3 bases and the V segment lost 4 bases, leaving 4 bases of the junction unmatched. Germline V gene data show CDR1 as SGHNT and CDR2 as YYREEE (reference sequence). CDR3 in amino acids: CASSRGGGYEQYF. The CDR3, as DNA: TGTGCCAGCAGCCGCGGCGGGGGCTACGAGCAGTACTTC.

The chain recombines TRBV2 with TRBJ2-1; D is ambiguous. The CDR3 spans 15 residues. Germline V gene lookup returns CDR1 SNHLY and CDR2 FYNNEI. Deletions cut 5 bases from V and 0 bases from J, with 11 bases between. CDR3 protein: CASSMTHSSYNEQFF. CDR3 bases: TGTGCCAGCAGTATGACACACAGCTCCTACAATGAGCAGTTCTTC.

A remark on this clone: One end of the junction fails to match germline, which may point to a read error. This chain connects TRBV7-3 to TRBJ1-2, with D uncertain. Germline CDR1 and CDR2: SGHTA and FQGTGA. The CDR3 has 13 amino acids. The CDR3 region has the DNA TGTGCCAGCAGCTTAAATATCGGCGGCAGAACCTCCTTC. Encoded protein: CASSLNIGGRTSF.

The chain has TRBV6-4 and TRBJ2-3; TRBD2 aligns across 10 bases. In germline, CDR1 is MRHNA, CDR2 SNTAGT. J lost 2 bases, V lost 3 bases, and 2 bases had no gene match. This CDR3 has 15 amino acids. The CDR3, as DNA: TGTGCCAGCAGTGAACTAGCGGGGAACACAGATACGCAGTATTTT. Residues: CASSELAGNTDTQYF.

The chain joins TRBV9 to TRBJ2-5, with D uncertain. The length of the CDR3 is 12 residues. Trimming pared 5 bases from V and 4 bases from J, leaving 9 bases between. Germline V lookup: CDR1 SGDLS, CDR2 YYNGEE. For the CDR3, the DNA is TGTGCCAGCAGTGGAATGGGAGAGACCCAGTACTTC. Translated: CASSGMGETQYF.

The chain combines TRBV4-2 with TRBJ2-7; 8 bases are shared with TRBD1. Germline loops: CDR1 LGHNA, CDR2 YNFKEQ. J lost 1 base, V lost 5 bases, and 7 bases had no gene match. The CDR3 extends over 15 amino acids. The CDR3 nucleotides read TGTGCCAGCAGCTTTCGGACAGGGTTTTCCTACGAGCAGTACTTC. Translated: CASSFRTGFSYEQYF.

The genes are TRBV4-3 and TRBJ1-1; unclear D gene. Trimming stripped 4 bases from V and 5 bases from J, with 11 bases between. The CDR3 is 13 amino acids. The germline V gene has CDR1 LGHNA and CDR2 YSLEER. The CDR3 DNA reads TGCGCCAGCAGCCTGGGCGGGGTAACTGAAGCTTTCTTT. Amino acid sequence: CASSLGGVTEAFF.

The V gene is TRBV4-1, the J gene TRBJ2-3, with 8 bases fitting TRBD1. This CDR3 spans 16 amino acids. From germline, CDR1 is MGHRA and CDR2 YSYEKL. The J segment lost 2 bases and the V segment lost 4 bases, leaving 8 bases of the junction unmatched. CDR3 nucleotide sequence: TGCGCCAGCAGCCTAAACCCAGGGGGCGCCACAGATACGCAGTATTTT. It is translated as CASSLNPGGATDTQYF.

In its sample, this clone was seen once. The chain joins TRBV4-2 to TRBJ1-1; a weak D match, TRBD1 (6 bases). Trimming took off 7 bases at V and 4 bases at J, with 28 bases between the two ends. This CDR3 spans 18 amino acids. The germline V gene encodes CDR1 LGHNA and CDR2 YNFKEQ. Here the CDR3 reads CASTPLTRGQGRSTEAFF. DNA of the CDR3: TGTGCCAGCACCCCTTTAACGCGGGGCCAGGGGAGGAGCACTGAAGCTTTCTTT.

The chain links TRBV6-1 to TRBJ2-1; either TRBD1 or TRBD2 may supply D (5 bases each). CDR1 and CDR2 (germline): MNHNS, SASEGT. Trimming cost V 8 bases and J 0 bases, with 8 bases left between them. The CDR3 is 13 amino acids. The CDR3 bases are TGTGCCAGCCGGGGCAGCTCCTACAATGAGCAGTTCTTC. As protein: CASRGSSYNEQFF.

This chain connects TRBV19 to TRBJ1-3; 8 positions match TRBD1. The CDR3 spans 16 residues. The germline CDR1 and CDR2 sequences are LNHDA and SQIVND (reference sequence). Trimming cost V 10 bases and J 3 bases; bases outside gene matches: 14. As DNA, the CDR3 is TGTGCCACCGTCCCGGGACAGGCCGACCTTGGAAACACCATATATTTT. Translating it yields CATVPGQADLGNTIYF. The variable domain in full, completed from reference TRBV19 and TRBJ1-3, reads DGGITQSPKYLFRKEGQNVTLSCEQNLNHDAMYWYRQDPGQGLRLIYYSQIVNDFQKGDIAEGYSVSREKKESFPLTVTSAQKNPTAFYLCATVPGQADLGNTIYFGEGSWLTVV.

The chain is built from TRBV7-2 and TRBJ2-7; no firm D call. Per the germline V gene, CDR1 is SGHTA and CDR2 is FQGNSA. This CDR3 has 11 amino acids. V was pared by 2 bases and J by 2 bases, with 1 base between. DNA for the CDR3: TGTGCCAGCAGCTTAACCTACGAGCAGTACTTC. It specifies CASSLTYEQYF.

The chain combines TRBV9 with TRBJ1-5; 7 nucleotides line up with TRBD1. The CDR3 has 14 amino acids. J was trimmed by 2 bases and V by 3 bases; bases with no gene match: 2. The germline V gene has CDR1 SGDLS and CDR2 YYNGEE. CDR3 loop: CASSAGQGNQPQHF. CDR3 sequence (DNA): TGTGCCAGCAGCGCCGGACAGGGCAATCAGCCCCAGCATTTT. Full variable domain (remainder filled in from reference TRBV9 and TRBJ1-5): DSGVTQTPKHLITATGQRVTLRCSPRSGDLSVYWYQQSLDQGLQFLIQYYNGEERAKGNILERFSAQQFPDLHSELNLSSLELGDSALYFCASSAGQGNQPQHFGDGTRLSIL.

This chain joins TRBV4-1 and TRBJ1-1; D possibly corresponds to TRBD1 (6 bases). There are 15 residues in the CDR3. Between the trimmed V and J ends, which lost 2 bases and 4 bases, there was a span of 14 bases. CDR1 and CDR2 (germline): MGHRA, YSYEKL. The CDR3 nucleotides read TGCGCCAGCAGCCAACCCCAGGGGAGAGGCACTGAAGCTTTCTTT. Protein: CASSQPQGRGTEAFF.